This T cell receptor (beta chain) comes out of a study of T cell changes during pregnancy in multiple sclerosis. The method was immunoSEQ multiplex PCR; TCRdb's version includes in-frame clones alone and lacks a portion of them. The data hold thousands of clones, with more than 65% observed a single time. This TCR was recovered from a female donor in good health, enrolled as a control in a pregnancy study. The sample in question was CD8+ T cells from peripheral blood mononuclear cells, obtained in the second trimester of pregnancy.

The CDR3 loop is CASDPRGPGYTF. The CDR3 DNA reads TGTGCCAGCGACCCCAGGGGGCCTGGCTACACCTTC. This rearrangement joins TRBV6-6 to TRBJ1-2; TRBD1 agrees at 8 bases. V trimming: 8 bases; J trimming: 7 bases; junction bases outside the gene matches: 6. This CDR3 has 12 amino acids. Germline CDR1 is MNHNY and CDR2 is SVGAGI (reference sequence).